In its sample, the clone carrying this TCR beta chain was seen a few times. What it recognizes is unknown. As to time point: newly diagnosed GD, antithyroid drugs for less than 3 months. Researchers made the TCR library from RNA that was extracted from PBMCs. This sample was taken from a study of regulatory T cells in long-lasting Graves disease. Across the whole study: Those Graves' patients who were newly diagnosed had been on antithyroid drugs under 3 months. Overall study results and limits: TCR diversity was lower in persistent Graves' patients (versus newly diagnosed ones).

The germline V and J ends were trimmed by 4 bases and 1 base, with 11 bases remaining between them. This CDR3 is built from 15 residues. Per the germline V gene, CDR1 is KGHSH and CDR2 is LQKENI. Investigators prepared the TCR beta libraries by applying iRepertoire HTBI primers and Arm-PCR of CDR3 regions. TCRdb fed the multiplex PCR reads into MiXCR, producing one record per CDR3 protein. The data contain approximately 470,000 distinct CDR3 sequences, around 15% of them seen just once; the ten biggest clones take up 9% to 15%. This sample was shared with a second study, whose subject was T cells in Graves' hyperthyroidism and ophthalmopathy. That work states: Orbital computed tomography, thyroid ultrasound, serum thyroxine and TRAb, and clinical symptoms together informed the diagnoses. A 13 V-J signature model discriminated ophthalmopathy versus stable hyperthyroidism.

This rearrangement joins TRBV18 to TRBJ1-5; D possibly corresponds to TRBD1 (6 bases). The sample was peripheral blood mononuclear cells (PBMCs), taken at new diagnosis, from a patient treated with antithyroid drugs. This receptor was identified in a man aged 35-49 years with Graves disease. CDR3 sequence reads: CASSLQGNSNQPQHF. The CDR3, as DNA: TGTGCCAGCTCACTTCAGGGGAACAGCAATCAGCCCCAGCATTTT.